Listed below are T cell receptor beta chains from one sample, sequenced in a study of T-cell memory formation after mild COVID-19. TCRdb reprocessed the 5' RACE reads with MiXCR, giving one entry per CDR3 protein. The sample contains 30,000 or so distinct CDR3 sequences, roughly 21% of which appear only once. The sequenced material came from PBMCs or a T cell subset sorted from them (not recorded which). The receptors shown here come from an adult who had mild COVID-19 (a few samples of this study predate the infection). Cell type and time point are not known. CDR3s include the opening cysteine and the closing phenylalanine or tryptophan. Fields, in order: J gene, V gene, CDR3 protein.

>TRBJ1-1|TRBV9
CASSVEFGKAFF
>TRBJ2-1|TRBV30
CAWSAGQGYNEQFF
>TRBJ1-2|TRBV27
CASSLSGTANYGYTF
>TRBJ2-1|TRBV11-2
CASSLGSVWTGQNEQFF
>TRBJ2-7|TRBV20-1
CSAQASRVLAGGEQYF
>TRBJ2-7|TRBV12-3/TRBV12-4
CASSLAHISHEQYF
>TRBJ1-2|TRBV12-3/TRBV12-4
CASSSLLHGYTF
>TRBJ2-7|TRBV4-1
CASSQGAPDRSYEQYF
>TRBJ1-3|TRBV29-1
CSVEDRSWRRGTSGNTIYF
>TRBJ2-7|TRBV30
CAWSVRPGALSYEQYF
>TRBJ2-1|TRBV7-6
CASSPSGGGDYNEQFF
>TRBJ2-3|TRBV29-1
CSLRHRGDTQYF
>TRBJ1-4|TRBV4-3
CASSQYREQGKLFF
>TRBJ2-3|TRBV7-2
CASSPSGGPSTDTQYF
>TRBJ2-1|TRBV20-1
CSASPLDYNEQFF
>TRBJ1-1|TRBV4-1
CASSPSRGGTEAFF
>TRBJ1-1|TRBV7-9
CASSLGTGSNVGTEAFF
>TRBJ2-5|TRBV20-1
CSARWGPPSQTQYF
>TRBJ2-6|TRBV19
CASSNHLRGGGANVLTF
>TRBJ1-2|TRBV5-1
CASSLTGQEYGYTF
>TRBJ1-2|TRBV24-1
CATSTTGTAAYGYTF
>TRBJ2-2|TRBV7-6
CASSILRGSGANTGELFF
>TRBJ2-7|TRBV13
CASSPRTGPYEQYF
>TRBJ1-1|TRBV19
CASTRTGTLNTEAFF
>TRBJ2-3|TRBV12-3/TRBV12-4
CASSYSPFGTDTQYF
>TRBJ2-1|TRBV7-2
CASSHGQPSYNEQFF
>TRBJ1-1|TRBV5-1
CASSLGQGMNTEAFF
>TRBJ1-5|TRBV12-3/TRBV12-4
CASSLGQGRNQPQHF
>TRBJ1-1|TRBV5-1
CASSLASGGNTEAFF
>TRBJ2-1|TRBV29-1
CSVENSGSSIEQFF
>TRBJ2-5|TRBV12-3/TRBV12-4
CASRIGGLGETQYF
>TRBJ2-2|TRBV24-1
CATSTYRAGNTGELFF
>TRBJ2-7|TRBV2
CASSSRTGSYEQYF
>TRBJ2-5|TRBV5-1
CASSFTTSGTETQYF
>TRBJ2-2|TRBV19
CASRNRQGGTGELFF
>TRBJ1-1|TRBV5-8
CASSLGVRGAFF
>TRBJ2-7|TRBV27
CASSRNRGRPSEQYF
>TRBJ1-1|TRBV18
CASSSTQNTEAFF
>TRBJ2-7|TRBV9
CASSVDTSHYEQYF
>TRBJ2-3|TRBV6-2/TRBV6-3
CASASRGSTDTQYF
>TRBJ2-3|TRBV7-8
CASSVTSGYTDTQYF
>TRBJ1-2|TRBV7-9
CASSFPGGSNYGYTF
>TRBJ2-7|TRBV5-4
CASRRSGGALDEQYF
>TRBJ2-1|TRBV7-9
CASTPVPGVYGEQFF
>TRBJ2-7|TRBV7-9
CASSSSLGTKIPYEQYF
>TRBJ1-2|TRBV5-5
CASSDGNYGYTF
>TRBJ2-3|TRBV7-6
CASSLAGDYSQIPKYF
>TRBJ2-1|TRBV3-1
CASSPRDRSSYNEQFF
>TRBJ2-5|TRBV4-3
CASSQDPAGVSETQYF
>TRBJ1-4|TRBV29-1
CSVSRQGGEKLFF
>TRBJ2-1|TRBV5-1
CASSLGGYEQFF
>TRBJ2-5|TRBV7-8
CASSLSYGAGSQETQYF
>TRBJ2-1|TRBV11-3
CASSRNIPGTSHNEQFF